This T cell receptor beta chain was retrieved from a study of blood T cell repertoires in COVID-19. Turning to the study itself: Samples taken during acute and convalescent COVID-19 were collected in the United States, Italy and Spain.

Trimming cost V 5 bases and J 0 bases, with 8 bases left between them. The CDR3 has 14 amino acids. The V gene's germline CDR1 is MNHEY and CDR2 SVGAGI. Libraries were prepared by immunoSEQ multiplex PCR; TCRdb keeps only in-frame clonotypes and omits some of them. The sample contains 40,000 to 55,000 clones, 86% of which appear only once. V usage is TRBV6-5 and J usage is TRBJ1-5, with D possibly matching TRBD1 (5 bases). The clonotype comes from a human donor in a cohort sampled during active COVID-19. The specimen was peripheral blood. CDR3 sequence reads: CASSRGASNQPQHF. CDR3 nucleotides: TGTGCCAGCAGTCGCGGGGCTAGCAATCAGCCCCAGCATTTT.